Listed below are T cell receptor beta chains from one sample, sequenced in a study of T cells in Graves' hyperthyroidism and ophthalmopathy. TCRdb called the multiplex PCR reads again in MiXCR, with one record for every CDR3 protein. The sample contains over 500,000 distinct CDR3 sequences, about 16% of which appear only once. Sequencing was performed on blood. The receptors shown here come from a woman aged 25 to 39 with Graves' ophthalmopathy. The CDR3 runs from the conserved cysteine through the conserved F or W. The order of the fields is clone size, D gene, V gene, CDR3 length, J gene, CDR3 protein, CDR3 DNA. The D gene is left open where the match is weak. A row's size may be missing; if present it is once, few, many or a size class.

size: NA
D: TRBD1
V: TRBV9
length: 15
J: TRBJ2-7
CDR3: CASSVGAGQAYEQYF
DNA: TGTGCCAGCAGCGTAGGGGCGGGACAGGCCTACGAGCAGTACTTC

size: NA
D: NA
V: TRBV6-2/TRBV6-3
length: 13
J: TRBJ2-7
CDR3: CASRTDHFGEQYF
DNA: TGTGCCAGCAGAACGGACCATTTTGGCGAGCAGTACTTC

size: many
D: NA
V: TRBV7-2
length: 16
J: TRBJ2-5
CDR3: CASRGRPGRSQETQYF
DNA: TGTGCCAGCAGAGGAAGACCGGGACGCTCCCAAGAGACCCAGTACTTC

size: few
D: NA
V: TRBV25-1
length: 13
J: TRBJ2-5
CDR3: CASSESAQETQYF
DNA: TGTGCCAGCAGTGAATCCGCGCAAGAGACCCAGTACTTC

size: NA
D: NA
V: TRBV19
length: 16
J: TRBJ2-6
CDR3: CASSILQAPGANVLTF
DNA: TGTGCCAGTAGTATTTTACAGGCCCCCGGGGCCAACGTCCTGACTTTC

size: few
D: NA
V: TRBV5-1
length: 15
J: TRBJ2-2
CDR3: CASSLPGQGTGELFF
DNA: TGCGCCAGCAGCTTGCCGGGGCAGGGGACCGGGGAGCTGTTTTTT

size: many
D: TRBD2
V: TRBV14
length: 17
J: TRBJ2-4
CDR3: CASSLRGLGGVENIQYF
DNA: TGTGCCAGCAGCCTCAGGGGACTAGGAGGAGTGGAAAACATTCAGTACTTC

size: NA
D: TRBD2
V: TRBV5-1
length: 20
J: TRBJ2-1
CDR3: CASSWGLAGLPPSSYNEQFF
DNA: TGCGCCAGCAGCTGGGGCCTAGCGGGTCTTCCCCCGAGCTCCTACAATGAGCAGTTCTTC

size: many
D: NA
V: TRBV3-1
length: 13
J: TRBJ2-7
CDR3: CASSQVAAYEQYF
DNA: TGTGCCAGCAGCCAAGTGGCAGCCTACGAGCAGTACTTC

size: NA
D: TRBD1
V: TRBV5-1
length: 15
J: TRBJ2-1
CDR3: CASSSPDRGRGEQFF
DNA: TGTGCCAGCAGCTCACCGGACAGGGGGCGCGGTGAGCAGTTCTTC

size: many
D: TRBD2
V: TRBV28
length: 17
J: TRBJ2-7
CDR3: CASRFPGLAGGIYEQYF
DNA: TGTGCCAGCAGGTTCCCCGGGCTAGCGGGAGGCATTTACGAGCAGTACTTC

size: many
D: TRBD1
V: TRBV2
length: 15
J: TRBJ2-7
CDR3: CASSDWTGKGYEQYF
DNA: TGTGCCAGCAGTGACTGGACAGGGAAAGGCTACGAGCAGTACTTC

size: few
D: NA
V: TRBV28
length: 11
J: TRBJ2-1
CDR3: CASSLMWEEFF
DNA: TGTGCCAGCAGTCTAATGTGGGAGGAGTTCTTC

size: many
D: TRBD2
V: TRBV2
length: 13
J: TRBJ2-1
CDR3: CASRTSRYNEQFF
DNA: TGTGCCAGCCGGACTAGCAGATACAATGAGCAGTTCTTC

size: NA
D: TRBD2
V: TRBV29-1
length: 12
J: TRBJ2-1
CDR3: CSASGSKGEQFF
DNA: TGCAGCGCCAGCGGGAGTAAGGGTGAGCAGTTCTTC

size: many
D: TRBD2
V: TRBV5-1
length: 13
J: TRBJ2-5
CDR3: CASGALAGVREYF
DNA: TGCGCCAGCGGCGCGCTAGCGGGAGTCCGGGAGTACTTC

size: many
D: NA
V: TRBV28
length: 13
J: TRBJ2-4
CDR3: CASRRQSKNIQYF
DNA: TGTGCCAGCAGAAGACAGTCCAAAAACATTCAGTACTTC

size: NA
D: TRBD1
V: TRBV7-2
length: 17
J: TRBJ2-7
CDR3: CASSLRTGVKRSYEQYF
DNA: TGTGCCAGCAGCCTAAGGACAGGGGTAAAACGGAGCTACGAGCAGTACTTC

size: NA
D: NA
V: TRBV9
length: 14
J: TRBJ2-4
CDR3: CASSVDGDENIQYF
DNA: TGTGCCAGCAGCGTGGACGGGGACGAAAACATTCAGTACTTC

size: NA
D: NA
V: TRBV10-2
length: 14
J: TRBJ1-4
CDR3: CASSIHSGNEKLFF
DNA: TGCGCCAGCAGTATACATTCGGGAAATGAAAAACTGTTTTTT

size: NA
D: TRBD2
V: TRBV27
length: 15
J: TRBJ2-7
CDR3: CASSKTSGSYHEQYF
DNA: TGTGCCAGTTCCAAGACTAGCGGGAGTTACCACGAGCAGTACTTC

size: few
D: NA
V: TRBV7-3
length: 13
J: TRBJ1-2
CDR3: CASSLMGGGGYTF
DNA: TGTGCCAGCAGCTTAATGGGGGGAGGAGGCTACACCTTC

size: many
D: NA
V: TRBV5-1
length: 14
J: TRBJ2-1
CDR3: CASKRTLTGNEQFF
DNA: TGCGCCAGCAAGAGGACCTTAACGGGCAATGAGCAGTTCTTC

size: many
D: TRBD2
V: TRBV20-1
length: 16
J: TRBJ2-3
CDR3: CSAGAASGRHTDTQYF
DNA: TGCAGTGCCGGTGCGGCTAGCGGGAGGCACACAGATACGCAGTATTTT